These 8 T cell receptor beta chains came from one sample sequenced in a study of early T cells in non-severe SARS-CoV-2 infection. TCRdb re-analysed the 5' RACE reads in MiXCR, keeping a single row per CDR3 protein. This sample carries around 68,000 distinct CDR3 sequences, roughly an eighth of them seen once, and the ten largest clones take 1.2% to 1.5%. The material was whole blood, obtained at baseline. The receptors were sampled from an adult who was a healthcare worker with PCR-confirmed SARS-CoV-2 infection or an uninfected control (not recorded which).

In DNA, the CDR3 is TGTGCCAGCAGCCCACGACAGGGACTAGCGGATGAGCAGTTCTTC. Translating it yields CASSPRQGLADEQFF. The chain recombines TRBV5-6 with TRBJ2-1; 11 bases map to TRBD2. The CDR3 totals 15 residues. Germline V gene data show CDR1 as SGHDT and CDR2 as YYEEEE. V lost 4 bases and J lost 8; bases outside the gene matches: 8.

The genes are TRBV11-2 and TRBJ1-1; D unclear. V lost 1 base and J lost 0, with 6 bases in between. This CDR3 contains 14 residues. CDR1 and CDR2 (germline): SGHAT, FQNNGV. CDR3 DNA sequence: TGTGCCAGCAGCTTAGGACGTTTGAACACTGAAGCTTTCTTT. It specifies CASSLGRLNTEAFF.

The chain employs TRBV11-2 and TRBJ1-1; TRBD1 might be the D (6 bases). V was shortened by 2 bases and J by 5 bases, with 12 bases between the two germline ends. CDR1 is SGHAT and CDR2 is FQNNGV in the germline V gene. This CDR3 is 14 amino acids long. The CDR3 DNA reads TGTGCCAGCAGCTTAACTCCGAGGGGGACTGAAGCTTTCTTT. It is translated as CASSLTPRGTEAFF.

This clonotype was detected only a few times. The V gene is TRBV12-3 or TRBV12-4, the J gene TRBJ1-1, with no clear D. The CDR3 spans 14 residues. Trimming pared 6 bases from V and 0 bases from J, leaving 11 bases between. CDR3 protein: CASRWEFLNTEAFF. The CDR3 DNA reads TGTGCCAGCAGATGGGAGTTCCTGAACACTGAAGCTTTCTTT.

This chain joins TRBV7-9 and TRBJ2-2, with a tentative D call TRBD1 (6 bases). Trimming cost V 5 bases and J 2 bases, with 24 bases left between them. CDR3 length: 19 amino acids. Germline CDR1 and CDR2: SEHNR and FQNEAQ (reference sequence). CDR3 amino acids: CASSHHPAGTNFNTGELFF. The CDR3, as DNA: TGTGCCAGCAGCCACCACCCAGCCGGGACAAACTTTAACACCGGGGAGCTGTTTTTT.

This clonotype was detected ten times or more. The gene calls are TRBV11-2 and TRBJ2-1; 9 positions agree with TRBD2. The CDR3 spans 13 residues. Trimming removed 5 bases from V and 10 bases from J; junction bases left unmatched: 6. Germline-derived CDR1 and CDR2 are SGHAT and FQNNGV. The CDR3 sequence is CASSPQAGGEQFF. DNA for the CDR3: TGTGCCAGCAGCCCGCAGGCGGGAGGGGAGCAGTTCTTC.

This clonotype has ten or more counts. The CDR3 sequence is CASSYGESSQPQHF. CDR3 nucleotide sequence: TGTGCCAGCAGTTACGGGGAATCAAGTCAGCCCCAGCATTTT. The genes are TRBV6-2 or TRBV6-3 and TRBJ1-5; D unclear. Germline CDR1 is MNHEY and CDR2 is SVGEGT. V lost 2 bases and J 6 bases, leaving 11 bases between the germline ends. The CDR3 is made up of 14 amino acids.

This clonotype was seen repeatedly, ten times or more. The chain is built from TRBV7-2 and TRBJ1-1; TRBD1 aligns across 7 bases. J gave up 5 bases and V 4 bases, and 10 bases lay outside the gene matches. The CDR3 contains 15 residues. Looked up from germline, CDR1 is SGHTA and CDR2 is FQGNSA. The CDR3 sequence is CASSSQTGVLTEAFF. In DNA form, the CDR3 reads TGTGCCAGCAGCTCACAAACAGGGGTGTTAACTGAAGCTTTCTTT.